The 11 T cell receptor beta chains below come from one sample, sequenced in a study of cytomegalovirus exposure and HLA in healthy donors. The data were produced by immunoSEQ multiplex PCR, yet TCRdb's version contains in-frame clones alone and is incomplete. The top ten hold roughly 0.8% of the sample, which has around 350,000 clones, just over 85% seen once. The sample comprised PBMCs. The receptors shown here come from a young woman in good health and CMV-seronegative.

This clone turned up a few times. The chain uses TRBV7-6 and TRBJ1-5, with 7 positions matching TRBD1. Germline trimming cut 5 bases from V and 3 bases from J; bases unmatched to any gene: 7. The germline V gene encodes CDR1 SGHVS and CDR2 FNYEAQ. The CDR3 is 15 amino acids. The chain's CDR3 is CASSPLGGYNQPQHF. DNA for the CDR3: TGTGCCAGCAGCCCTCTAGGGGGCTACAATCAGCCCCAGCATTTT.

This clone has just a few counts. The rearrangement links TRBV27 to TRBJ2-7, with D possibly being TRBD2 (5 bases). Germline CDR1 and CDR2: MNHEY and SMNVEV (reference sequence). The CDR3 length is 16 residues. The V gene lost 4 bases and the J gene lost 3 bases, with 19 bases spanning the gap. In DNA, the CDR3 is TGTGCCAGCAGTTCTACCCGGACTCACGCCAACTACGAGCAGTACTTC. Protein sequence: CASSSTRTHANYEQYF.

This sequence joins TRBV6-5 and TRBJ1-2; 7 bases fit TRBD1. Germline CDR1 reads MNHEY; CDR2 reads SVGAGI. The CDR3 has 13 amino acids. Trimming took 6 bases from V and 6 from J; bases not matched to a gene: 7. In DNA, the CDR3 is TGTGCCAGCAGCCACGGACAGGACCATGGCTACACCTTC. Translating gives CASSHGQDHGYTF.

The chain uses TRBV27 and TRBJ2-3; D is unresolved. Germline V gives CDR1 MNHEY, CDR2 SMNVEV (reference sequence). This CDR3 has 14 residues. Trimming pared 3 bases from V and 0 bases from J, leaving 7 bases between. CDR3 nucleotides: TGTGCCAGCAGTTTTACATCTAGCACAGATACGCAGTATTTT. Its translation: CASSFTSSTDTQYF.

V gene TRBV9 combines with J gene TRBJ2-3; 8 bases fit TRBD1. J gave up 5 bases and V 3 bases, and 11 bases lay outside the gene matches. Germline-derived CDR1 and CDR2 are SGDLS and YYNGEE. This CDR3 comprises 16 residues. CDR3 amino acids: CASSAEQGAWLDTQYF. DNA of the CDR3: TGTGCCAGCAGCGCCGAGCAGGGGGCCTGGCTAGATACGCAGTATTTT.

The V call is TRBV28, the J call TRBJ2-5; 13 bases fit TRBD2. V was clipped by 5 bases and J by 5 bases; unmatched bases: 8. Germline assignment: CDR1 MDHEN and CDR2 SYDVKM. The CDR3 is 16 amino acids. The CDR3 coding sequence is TGTGCCAGCAGTATTCGGACTAGCGGGAGTAGGGAGACCCAGTACTTC. This encodes CASSIRTSGSRETQYF.

The chain employs TRBV5-1 and TRBJ1-6, with 9 bases matching TRBD1. CDR1 is SGHRS, CDR2 YFSETQ, per germline. The CDR3 spans 16 residues. V was clipped by 4 bases and J by 10 bases; unmatched bases: 12. The CDR3 protein is CASSEYTGTGYSPLHF. The CDR3 DNA reads TGCGCCAGCAGCGAATATACCGGGACAGGGTACTCACCCCTCCACTTT.

The chain links TRBV7-8 to TRBJ1-4; TRBD1 aligns across 7 bases. V dropped 3 bases and J dropped 10; count of bases not matched to a gene: 8. The CDR3 is made up of 14 amino acids. Per the germline V gene, CDR1 is SGHVS and CDR2 is FQNEAQ. DNA of the CDR3: TGTGCCAGCAGCTTGACAGGGACCAGCGGAAAACTGTTTTTT. This translates into CASSLTGTSGKLFF.

This clone was recorded a few times. This rearrangement joins TRBV30 to TRBJ1-1; D uncertain. CDR1 is GTSNPN and CDR2 is SVGIG in the germline V gene (reference sequence). This CDR3 is built from 11 residues. V was clipped by 3 bases and J by 4 bases, with 6 bases between them. As DNA, the CDR3 is TGTGCCTGGAGGCGGAGCACTGAAGCTTTCTTT. This sequence encodes CAWRRSTEAFF.

V and J are TRBV29-1 and TRBJ1-2; possibly TRBD1 for D (6 bases). Germline CDR1 reads SQVTM; CDR2 reads ANQGSEA. This CDR3 contains 14 residues. V was clipped by 6 bases and J by 8 bases, with 22 bases between them. The CDR3 here is CSVYRGRGGGGYTF. CDR3 sequence (DNA): TGCAGCGTCTACCGGGGGAGGGGGGGCGGCGGCTACACCTTC.

This clone was detected a few times. The chain recombines TRBV15 with TRBJ1-5; the D is unclear. CDR3 length equals 15 residues. The germline V and J ends were trimmed by 0 bases and 11 bases, with 17 bases remaining between them. Germline lookup yields CDR1 LNHNV and CDR2 YYDKDF (reference sequence). The CDR3 DNA reads as TGTGCCACCAGCAGAGATCGGGGTTCCGGGCTGTCCCAGCATTTT. Translating it yields CATSRDRGSGLSQHF. Filled out from reference TRBV15 and TRBJ1-5, the complete variable domain reads DAMVIQNPRYQVTQFGKPVTLSCSQTLNHNVMYWYQQKSSQAPKLLFHYYDKDFNNEADTPDNFQSRRPNTSFCFLDIRSPGLGDTAMYLCATSRDRGSGLSQHFGDGTRLSIL.